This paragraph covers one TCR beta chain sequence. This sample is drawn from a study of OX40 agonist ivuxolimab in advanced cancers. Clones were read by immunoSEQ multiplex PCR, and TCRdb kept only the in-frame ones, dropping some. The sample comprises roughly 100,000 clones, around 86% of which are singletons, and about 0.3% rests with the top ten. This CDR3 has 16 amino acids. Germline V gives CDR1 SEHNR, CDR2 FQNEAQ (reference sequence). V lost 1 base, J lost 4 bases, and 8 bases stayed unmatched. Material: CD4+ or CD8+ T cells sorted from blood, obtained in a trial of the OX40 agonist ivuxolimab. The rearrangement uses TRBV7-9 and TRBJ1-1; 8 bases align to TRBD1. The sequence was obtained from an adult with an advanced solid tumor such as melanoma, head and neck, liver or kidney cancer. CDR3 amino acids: CASSLGTGSAGTEAFF. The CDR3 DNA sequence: TGTGCCAGCAGCTTAGGGACAGGGAGCGCGGGCACTGAAGCTTTCTTT.